A single sample is the source of the 21 T cell receptor beta chains below, sequenced in a study of blood T cell repertoires in COVID-19. Only in-frame clones appear in the TCRdb table, and some are missing; sequencing was by immunoSEQ multiplex PCR. Of fewer than 350,000 clones in the sample, around four fifths were seen once. Input material: peripheral blood. These receptors were taken from a woman between 45 and 60 years old with active or convalescent COVID-19.

This sequence joins TRBV3-1 (or the pseudogene TRBV3-2) and TRBJ1-5; D call uncertain. This CDR3 comprises 14 residues. CDR1 is LGHDT, CDR2 YNNKEL, per germline (reference sequence). V was clipped by 11 bases and J by 3 bases, with 17 bases between them. DNA for the CDR3: TGTGCCGGATGTCACGAGGGTGCCAATCAGCCCCAGCATTTT. Translated: CAGCHEGANQPQHF.

This clone was seen once. V usage is TRBV6-1 and J usage is TRBJ2-2; D not resolved. This CDR3 has 16 amino acids. Germline V gene sequence: CDR1 MNHNS, CDR2 SASEGT. V lost 2 bases to trimming and J lost 4 bases, with 14 bases between them. The CDR3: CASSELIASGTGELFF. The CDR3 DNA sequence: TGTGCCAGCAGTGAATTGATCGCGAGTGGCACCGGGGAGCTGTTTTTT.

The chain links TRBV7-9 to TRBJ2-1; 8 bases line up with TRBD1. V shed 1 base, J shed 7 bases, and the junction held 0 bases outside the gene matches. Germline lookup yields CDR1 SEHNR and CDR2 FQNEAQ (reference sequence). This CDR3 comprises 13 residues. The CDR3 loop is CASSLGQGNEQFF. CDR3 nucleotide sequence: TGTGCCAGCAGCTTAGGACAGGGGAATGAGCAGTTCTTC.

This clone occurred a few times. The rearrangement joins TRBV29-1 to TRBJ2-1, with D unclear. This CDR3 is built from 10 residues. The ends were cut back, 3 bases at V and 12 bases at J, with 9 bases in the middle. CDR1 SQVTM and CDR2 ANQGSEA come from the germline V gene. This CDR3 reads CSVETPGQFF. The CDR3, as DNA: TGCAGCGTTGAGACTCCCGGGCAGTTCTTC.

The V call is TRBV11-2, the J call TRBJ1-1, with a tentative D call TRBD1 (5 bases). Per germline, CDR1 SGHAT and CDR2 FQNNGV. V was shortened by 0 bases and J by 7 bases, with 15 bases between the two germline ends. The CDR3 contains 15 residues. The CDR3 loop reads CASSLDRGGVGEAFF. The CDR3 DNA is TGTGCCAGCAGCTTAGATCGAGGAGGGGTCGGTGAAGCTTTCTTT.

The chain combines TRBV7-9 with TRBJ2-3; D gene uncertain. Trimming pared 0 bases from V and 2 bases from J, leaving 6 bases between. Germline V gives CDR1 SEHNR, CDR2 FQNEAQ (reference sequence). CDR3 length: 14 amino acids. This chain's CDR3 is CASSLAAVTDTQYF. The CDR3 region has the DNA TGTGCCAGCAGCTTAGCGGCAGTCACAGATACGCAGTATTTT.

V gene TRBV5-1 combines with J gene TRBJ1-2, with 8 bases lining up with TRBD1. Germline values: CDR1 SGHRS, CDR2 YFSETQ. Unmatched junction bases numbered 5, after V lost 0 bases and J lost 7 bases. The CDR3 consists of 14 residues. The CDR3 nucleotides are TGCGCCAGCAGCTTGGGGCAGGGGGCGCCTGGCTACACCTTC. Residues: CASSLGQGAPGYTF.

V and J are TRBV2 and TRBJ1-5; D is unclear. From germline, CDR1 is SNHLY and CDR2 FYNNEI. V was trimmed by 1 base and J by 5 bases, leaving 9 bases between them. The length of the CDR3 is 14 residues. The CDR3 sequence is CASSEDLGHQPQHF. CDR3 DNA: TGTGCCAGCAGTGAAGACCTGGGCCATCAGCCCCAGCATTTT.

The chain is built from TRBV15 and TRBJ2-7; D call uncertain. V lost 3 bases to trimming and J lost 1 base, with 13 bases between them. Per germline, CDR1 LNHNV and CDR2 YYDKDF (reference sequence). The CDR3 loop spans 15 amino acids. This chain's CDR3 is CATSRAPVFSYEQYF. Written as DNA, the CDR3 is TGTGCCACCAGCAGGGCCCCAGTGTTTTCCTACGAGCAGTACTTC.

In its sample, this clone was seen a few times. CDR3 region: CSILLAGGGYEQYF. CDR3 nucleotide sequence: TGCAGCATTTTACTAGCGGGAGGCGGGTACGAGCAGTACTTC. The chain joins TRBV29-1 to TRBJ2-7, with 12 bases identical to TRBD2. Germline CDR1 and CDR2: SQVTM and ANQGSEA. V was clipped by 8 bases and J by 4 bases; unmatched bases: 9. The CDR3 is made up of 14 amino acids.

This clone was observed a few times. The V call is TRBV7-9, the J call TRBJ2-7, with a weak D call TRBD2 (5 bases). The germline V and J ends were trimmed by 1 base and 0 bases, with 16 bases remaining between them. This CDR3 has 17 amino acids. CDR1 is SEHNR and CDR2 is FQNEAQ in the germline V gene (reference sequence). The CDR3 is CASSLVSGGFLSYEQYF. CDR3 sequence (DNA): TGTGCCAGCAGCTTAGTGTCTGGCGGGTTCCTCTCCTACGAGCAGTACTTC.

This clone has a single count. The chain combines TRBV7-2 with TRBJ2-7; TRBD2 aligns across 15 bases. The CDR3 is 19 amino acids. V trimming: 5 bases; J trimming: 2 bases; junction bases outside the gene matches: 13. The germline V gene encodes CDR1 SGHTA and CDR2 FQGNSA. CDR3 in DNA: TGTGCCAGCAGCGATCCTCCCGGACTAGCGGGAGGGGCGCCCTACGAGCAGTACTTC. Residues: CASSDPPGLAGGAPYEQYF.

This sequence joins TRBV7-2 and TRBJ2-7, with unresolved D. Trimming pared 4 bases from V and 7 bases from J, leaving 14 bases between. The germline V gene encodes CDR1 SGHTA and CDR2 FQGNSA. This CDR3 has 13 residues. The CDR3 DNA is TGTGCCAGCAGCTCGCCTAGTTCGGAGGAGCAGTACTTC. Translation gives CASSSPSSEEQYF.

The J gene is TRBJ2-7, the V gene TRBV9; 12 bases agree with TRBD2. Germline values: CDR1 SGDLS, CDR2 YYNGEE. This CDR3 spans 18 amino acids. Trimming took 0 bases from V and 9 from J; bases not matched to a gene: 16. The CDR3 region has the DNA TGTGCCAGCAGCGTAGGCGACGGAGTCCTAGCGGGAGGGCAGGGGCAGTACTTC. This codes for CASSVGDGVLAGGQGQYF.

This rearrangement joins TRBV6-6 to TRBJ1-2, with 11 bases identical to TRBD1. The length of the CDR3 is 14 residues. Germline-derived CDR1 and CDR2 are MNHNY and SVGAGI (reference sequence). V lost 2 bases to trimming and J lost 8 bases; unmatched junction nucleotides: 4. The CDR3 DNA is TGTGCCAGCAGTTACGGGACAGGGGGGAAAGGCTACACCTTC. It is translated as CASSYGTGGKGYTF.

The gene calls are TRBV12-3 or TRBV12-4 and TRBJ1-3, with D unresolved. CDR3 length: 11 residues. Trimming removed 6 bases at V and 8 bases at J, with 8 bases between. For the CDR3, the DNA is TGTGCCAGCAGCCCCCGTGACACCATATATTTT. This encodes CASSPRDTIYF.

The V call is TRBV7-2, the J call TRBJ2-5; D not resolved. V gave up 5 bases and J gave up 0 bases, with 13 bases separating them. CDR1 SGHTA and CDR2 FQGNSA come from the germline V gene. The CDR3 runs to 15 residues. The CDR3 DNA follows: TGTGCCAGCAGCCCCGTCGCGCGAGACCAAGAGACCCAGTACTTC. Translated: CASSPVARDQETQYF.

The chain recombines TRBV14 with TRBJ2-5, with TRBD1 as a possible D gene (6 bases). The CDR3 is made up of 15 amino acids. Trimming cost V 1 base and J 0 bases, with 9 bases left between them. The germline V gene has CDR1 SGHDN and CDR2 FVKESK. CDR3 in DNA: TGTGCCAGCAGCCAAGTCGACAGGTACCAAGAGACCCAGTACTTC. Translating it yields CASSQVDRYQETQYF. The variable domain in full, completed from reference TRBV14 and TRBJ2-5, reads EAGVTQFPSHSVIEKGQTVTLRCDPISGHDNLYWYRRVMGKEIKFLLHFVKESKQDESGMPNNRFLAERTGGTYSTLKVQPAELEDSGVYFCASSQVDRYQETQYFGPGTRLLVL.

The V call is TRBV14, the J call TRBJ2-2; 8 nucleotides line up with TRBD1. Trimming removed 5 bases from V and 5 bases from J; junction bases left unmatched: 4. Germline V gene sequence: CDR1 SGHDN, CDR2 FVKESK. The CDR3 spans 14 residues. The CDR3 coding sequence is TGTGCCAGCAGCTCAGGGGGCGGGACCGGGGAGCTGTTTTTT. This encodes CASSSGGGTGELFF. Full variable domain (outside the CDR3, taken from reference TRBV14 and TRBJ2-2): EAGVTQFPSHSVIEKGQTVTLRCDPISGHDNLYWYRRVMGKEIKFLLHFVKESKQDESGMPNNRFLAERTGGTYSTLKVQPAELEDSGVYFCASSSGGGTGELFFGEGSRLTVL.

This chain joins TRBV11-2 and TRBJ2-7; D is possibly TRBD2 (6 bases). This CDR3 comprises 16 residues. The germline gives CDR1 SGHAT, CDR2 FQNNGV. The ends were cut back, 1 base at V and 7 bases at J, with 20 bases in the middle. CDR3 nucleotides: TGTGCCAGCAGCTTAGTCGGGGGATTAGTAAGTGGGGAGCAGTACTTC. It translates to CASSLVGGLVSGEQYF.

The J gene is TRBJ2-7, the V gene TRBV7-8; TRBD2 is a possible D gene (5 bases). Trimming left V 0 bases short and J 4 bases short, with 13 bases between. This CDR3 contains 15 residues. Germline loops: CDR1 SGHVS, CDR2 FQNEAQ. CDR3 in DNA: TGTGCCAGCAGCTTAGCGAGGGTTTCCCCGTACGAGCAGTACTTC. This translates into CASSLARVSPYEQYF.